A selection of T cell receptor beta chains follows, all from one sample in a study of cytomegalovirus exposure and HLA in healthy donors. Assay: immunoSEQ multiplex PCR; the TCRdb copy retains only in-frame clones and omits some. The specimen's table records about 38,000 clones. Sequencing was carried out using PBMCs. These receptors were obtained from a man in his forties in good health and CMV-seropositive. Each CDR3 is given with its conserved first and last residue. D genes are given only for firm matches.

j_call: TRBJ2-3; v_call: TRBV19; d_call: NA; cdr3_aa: CASRRDSSLITDTQYF; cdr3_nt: TGTGCCAGTAGGAGGGACTCTAGCCTTATCACAGATACGCAGTATTTT
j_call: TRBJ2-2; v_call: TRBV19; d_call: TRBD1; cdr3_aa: CASMMGTGGTGELFF; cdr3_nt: TGTGCCAGTATGATGGGGACAGGAGGCACCGGGGAGCTGTTTTTT
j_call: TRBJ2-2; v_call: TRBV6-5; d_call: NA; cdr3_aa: CASSLGWAGGELFF; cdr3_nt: TGTGCCAGCAGTCTCGGCTGGGCGGGCGGGGAGCTGTTTTTT
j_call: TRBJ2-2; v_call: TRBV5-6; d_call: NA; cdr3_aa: CASSLGLLANTGELFF; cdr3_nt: TGTGCCAGCAGCTTGGGACTTCTCGCGAACACCGGGGAGCTGTTTTTT
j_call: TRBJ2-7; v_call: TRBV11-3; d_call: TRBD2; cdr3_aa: CASSSFSGRGNEQYF; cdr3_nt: TGTGCCAGCAGCTCCTTTAGCGGGAGGGGGAACGAGCAGTACTTC
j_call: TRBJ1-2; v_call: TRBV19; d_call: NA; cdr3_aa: CASSIVRSNYGYTF; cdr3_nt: TGTGCCAGTAGTATCGTCAGGTCTAACTATGGCTACACCTTC
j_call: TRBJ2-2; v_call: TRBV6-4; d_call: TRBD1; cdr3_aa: CASSRDRDTGELFF; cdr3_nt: TGTGCCAGCAGCCGGGACAGGGACACCGGGGAGCTGTTTTTT
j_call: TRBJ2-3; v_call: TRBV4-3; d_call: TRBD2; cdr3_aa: CASSQAAGGAGDTQYF; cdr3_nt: TGCGCCAGCAGCCAGGCGGCGGGGGGCGCGGGAGATACGCAGTATTTT
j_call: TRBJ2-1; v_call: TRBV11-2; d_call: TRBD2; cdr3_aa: CASSFSSGAYNEQFF; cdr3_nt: TGTGCCAGCAGCTTTTCTAGCGGCGCATACAATGAGCAGTTCTTC
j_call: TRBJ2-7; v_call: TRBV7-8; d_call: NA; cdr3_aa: CASSPVEDSIYYEQYF; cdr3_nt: TGTGCCAGCAGCCCCGTCGAGGACAGTATCTACTACGAGCAGTACTTC
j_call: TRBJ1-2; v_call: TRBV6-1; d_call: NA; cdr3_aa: CASRQHPGAGDYTF; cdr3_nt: TGTGCCAGCAGACAACACCCGGGAGCTGGAGACTACACCTTC
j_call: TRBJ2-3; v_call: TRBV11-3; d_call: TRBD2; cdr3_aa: CASSSLAGEQYF; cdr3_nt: TGTGCCAGCAGCTCTTTAGCGGGCGAGCAGTATTTT
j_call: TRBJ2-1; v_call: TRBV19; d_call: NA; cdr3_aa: CASSSQFANEQFF; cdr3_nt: TGTGCCAGTAGTAGTCAGTTCGCAAATGAGCAGTTCTTC
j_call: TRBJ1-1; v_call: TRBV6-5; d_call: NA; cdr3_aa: CASSYRNTEAFF; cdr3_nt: TGTGCCAGCAGTTACCGGAACACTGAAGCTTTCTTT
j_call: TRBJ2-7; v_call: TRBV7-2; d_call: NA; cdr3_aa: CASSRELAYEQYF; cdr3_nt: TGTGCCAGCAGCCGCGAACTCGCCTACGAGCAGTACTTC
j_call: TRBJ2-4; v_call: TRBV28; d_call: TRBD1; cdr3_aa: CASSTGQGTGIQYF; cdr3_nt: TGTGCCAGCAGTACGGGACAGGGGACAGGCATTCAGTACTTC
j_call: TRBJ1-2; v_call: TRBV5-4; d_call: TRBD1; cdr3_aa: CASSLGVGTGNYGYTF; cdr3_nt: TGTGCCAGCAGCTTGGGGGTCGGGACAGGGAACTATGGCTACACCTTC
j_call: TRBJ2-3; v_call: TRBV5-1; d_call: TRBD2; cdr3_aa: CASRQPGLAPDTQYF; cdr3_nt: TGCGCCAGCAGGCAACCGGGACTAGCTCCCGATACGCAGTATTTT
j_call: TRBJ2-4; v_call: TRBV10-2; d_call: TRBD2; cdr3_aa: CASSEESGRAKNIQYF; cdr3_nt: TGCGCCAGCAGTGAAGAAAGCGGGAGGGCCAAAAACATTCAGTACTTC
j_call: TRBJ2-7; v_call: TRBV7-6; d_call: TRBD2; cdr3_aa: CASSLDAGVLYEQYF; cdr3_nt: TGTGCCAGCAGCTTAGACGCGGGAGTCCTCTACGAGCAGTACTTC